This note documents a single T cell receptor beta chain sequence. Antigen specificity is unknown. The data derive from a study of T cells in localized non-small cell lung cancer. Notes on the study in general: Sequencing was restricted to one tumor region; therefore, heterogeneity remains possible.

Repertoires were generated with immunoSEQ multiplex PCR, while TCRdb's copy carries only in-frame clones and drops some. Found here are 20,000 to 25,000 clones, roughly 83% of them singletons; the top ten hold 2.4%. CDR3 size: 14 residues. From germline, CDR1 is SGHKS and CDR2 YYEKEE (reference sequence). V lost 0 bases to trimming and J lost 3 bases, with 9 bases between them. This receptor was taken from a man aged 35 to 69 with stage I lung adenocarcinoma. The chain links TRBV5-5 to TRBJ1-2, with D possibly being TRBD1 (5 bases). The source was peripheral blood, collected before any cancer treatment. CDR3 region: CASSLEGTDYGYTF. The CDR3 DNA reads TGTGCCAGCAGCTTGGAAGGGACTGACTATGGCTACACCTTC.